Below are 9 T cell receptor beta chains sequenced from a single sample in a study of OX40 agonist ivuxolimab in advanced cancers. Measured with immunoSEQ multiplex PCR; TCRdb has only the in-frame clones, and not every one. Counted here are tens of thousands of clones, roughly 80% occurring once; the ten biggest clones make up 5.5% to 6%. Sequenced material: CD4+ or CD8+ T cells sorted from blood, taken in a trial of the OX40 agonist ivuxolimab. Receptors were obtained from an adult with an advanced solid tumor such as melanoma, head and neck, liver or kidney cancer.

The V call is TRBV27, the J call TRBJ1-1; tentative D call: TRBD1 (5 bases). This CDR3 region has 13 residues. Trimming took 6 bases from V and 4 from J, leaving 12 bases between them. Germline V gene lookup returns CDR1 MNHEY and CDR2 SMNVEV (reference sequence). The CDR3 DNA sequence: TGTGCCAGCAGATCGGGACTGTCCACTGAAGCTTTCTTT. Translated, it gives CASRSGLSTEAFF.

The V gene is TRBV7-2, the J gene TRBJ1-4; D may be TRBD1 (6 bases). V was trimmed by 5 bases and J by 5 bases, leaving 15 bases between them. Germline V lookup: CDR1 SGHTA, CDR2 FQGNSA. The CDR3 totals 15 residues. The CDR3 loop is CASSPTRGGNEKLFF. The CDR3 DNA is TGTGCCAGCAGCCCAACGCGGGGGGGCAATGAAAAACTGTTTTTT. The variable domain in full, with the rest retrieved from reference TRBV7-2 and TRBJ1-4, is GAGVSQSPSNKVTEKGKDVELRCDPISGHTALYWYRQSLGQGLEFLIYFQGNSAPDKSGLPSDRFSAERTGGSVSTLTIQRTQQEDSAVYLCASSPTRGGNEKLFFGSGTQLSVL.

The rearrangement links TRBV18 to TRBJ2-7; TRBD1 agrees at 7 bases. Germline assignment: CDR1 KGHSH and CDR2 LQKENI. The CDR3 is 14 residues long. The V gene end was trimmed by 3 bases and the J gene end by 2 bases; junction bases not matched to a gene: 4. Here the CDR3 DNA reads TGTGCCAGCTCACCTTCGGGACAGACCTACGAGCAGTACGTC. This sequence encodes CASSPSGQTYEQYV.

This chain links TRBV5-4 with TRBJ1-2; D remains unclear. The V end lost 4 bases, the J end lost 5 bases, and 18 bases lay between the germline ends. Germline CDR1 SGHNT, CDR2 YYREEE (reference sequence). The CDR3 is 15 amino acids. CDR3 residues: CASSPYSTQAYGYTF. The CDR3 DNA is TGTGCCAGCAGCCCCTACTCGACCCAGGCTTATGGCTACACCTTC.

The chain has TRBV5-1 and TRBJ2-2; D is possibly TRBD2 (5 bases). Per germline, CDR1 SGHRS and CDR2 YFSETQ. The V and J ends lost 3 bases and 6 bases respectively, with 9 bases between them. The CDR3 is 13 residues long. CDR3: CASSSGNPGELFF. The CDR3 DNA reads TGCGCCAGCAGCTCCGGGAATCCCGGGGAGCTGTTTTTT.

The J gene is TRBJ2-1, the V gene TRBV5-4; possible D gene TRBD1, 5 bases. CDR1 is SGHNT and CDR2 is YYREEE in the germline V gene (reference sequence). V was clipped by 4 bases and J by 9 bases, with 8 bases between them. The CDR3 is 11 amino acids. The CDR3 DNA sequence: TGTGCCAGCAGCCTCCAGGGTGAGCAGTTCTTC. It codes for CASSLQGEQFF.

J is TRBJ2-7 and V is TRBV6-5; D may be TRBD1 (5 bases). V lost 10 bases to trimming and J lost 3 bases, with 10 bases between them. The CDR3 runs 11 residues. Germline V CDR1 and CDR2: MNHEY, SVGAGI. CDR3 sequence: CAIIDSYEQYV. For the CDR3, the DNA is TGTGCCATTATAGACAGCTACGAGCAGTACGTC.

The chain uses TRBV7-6 and TRBJ2-7; possibly TRBD2 for D (5 bases). V was trimmed by 0 bases and J by 4 bases, leaving 16 bases between them. The CDR3 covers 16 residues. The germline V gene has CDR1 SGHVS and CDR2 FNYEAQ. The CDR3 DNA reads TGTGCCAGCAGCTTAGCGGGCCAGTTTGGACTGTACGAGCAGTACTTC. It translates to CASSLAGQFGLYEQYF.

This chain uses TRBV10-3 with TRBJ2-7; D perhaps matches TRBD1 (5 bases). V lost 4 bases to trimming and J lost 0 bases, with 10 bases between them. Per the germline V gene, CDR1 is ENHRY and CDR2 is SYGVKD. The CDR3 loop spans 14 amino acids. The CDR3 here is CAISAQGSSYEQYF. CDR3 nucleotide sequence: TGTGCCATCAGTGCCCAGGGTTCCTCCTACGAGCAGTACTTC.